A selection of T cell receptor beta chains follows, all from one sample in a study of blood T cells in healthy people across ages. TCRdb passed the 5' RACE reads through MiXCR, listing each CDR3 protein once. The sample includes roughly 500,000 distinct CDR3 sequences, roughly 29% of them seen just once. The sample consisted of blood. These receptors were taken from a woman in her 70s in good health. Each CDR3 is given with its conserved first and last residue. Each record gives: V gene, clone size, J gene, D gene, CDR3 protein, CDR3 DNA. The D gene is left open where the match is weak. Some rows mark clone size as missing; the rest say once, few, many or name a class of expanded clone.

TRBV7-3	.	TRBJ2-2	.	CASRGSNTGELFF	TGTGCCAGCCGAGGATCGAACACCGGGGAGCTGTTTTTT
TRBV5-4	.	TRBJ2-5	.	CASSPDSKEETQYF	TGTGCCAGCAGCCCTGACTCGAAGGAAGAGACCCAGTACTTC
TRBV10-3	.	TRBJ1-5	TRBD1	CAISELGQGDQPQHF	TGTGCCATCAGTGAGTTGGGACAGGGAGATCAGCCCCAGCATTTT
TRBV20-1	few	TRBJ2-1	.	CSASDVSNEQFF	TGCAGTGCTAGCGATGTATCGAATGAGCAGTTCTTC
TRBV29-1	.	TRBJ2-3	TRBD2	CSVVAGALTDTQYF	TGCAGCGTGGTAGCGGGAGCCCTCACAGATACGCAGTATTTT
TRBV9	few	TRBJ2-3	TRBD1	CASSVGATGGRDTQYF	TGTGCCAGCAGCGTAGGAGCGACAGGGGGCAGAGATACGCAGTATTTT
TRBV12-3/TRBV12-4	few	TRBJ2-3	.	CASSFFRDRGYF	TGTGCCAGCAGTTTTTTCCGGGACCGCGGGTATTTT
TRBV5-6	.	TRBJ2-7	TRBD2	CASSASRTSGGDYEQYF	TGTGCCAGCAGCGCCAGCAGGACTAGCGGGGGGGATTACGAGCAGTACTTC
TRBV10-3	many	TRBJ2-3	TRBD2	CAISEAGGFTDTQYF	TGTGCCATCAGTGAGGCGGGGGGATTCACAGATACGCAGTATTTT
TRBV18	.	TRBJ1-1	.	CASSPTYVGMGTEAFF	TGTGCCAGCTCACCCACTTATGTCGGAATGGGCACTGAAGCTTTCTTT
TRBV20-1	.	TRBJ2-1	.	CSAPGSSYNEQFF	TGCAGTGCTCCGGGAAGCTCCTACAATGAGCAGTTCTTC
TRBV11-3	.	TRBJ1-2	TRBD1	CASGVRQGRGGYTF	TGTGCCAGCGGGGTACGACAGGGAAGGGGTGGCTACACCTTC
TRBV29-1	.	TRBJ1-2	.	CTNNGYTF	TGCACCAACAATGGCTACACCTTC
TRBV5-1	.	TRBJ2-7	.	CANSLMGSGPTYEQYF	TGCGCCAACAGCTTGATGGGTAGCGGCCCCACCTACGAGCAGTACTTC
TRBV21-1	few	TRBJ2-5	.	CASSRGTGSYERYF	TGTGCCAGCAGCAGGGGGACAGGCTCCTACGAGCGGTACTTC
TRBV20-1	.	TRBJ2-1	TRBD2	CSAPGLAGAYNEQFF	TGCAGTGCCCCGGGACTAGCGGGGGCCTACAATGAGCAGTTCTTC
TRBV2	.	TRBJ2-7	.	CASRNPDRSPYEQYF	TGTGCCAGCAGAAACCCCGACAGGTCCCCCTACGAGCAGTACTTC
TRBV19	.	TRBJ1-2	TRBD1	CASHRGRDYGYTF	TGTGCCAGTCACAGGGGGCGAGACTATGGCTACACCTTC
TRBV6-2/TRBV6-3	.	TRBJ1-1	.	CASGGLITEAFF	TGTGCCAGCGGGGGGTTGATCACTGAAGCTTTCTTT
TRBV6-2/TRBV6-3	.	TRBJ1-2	.	CASSHGDWGYTF	TGTGCCAGCAGCCACGGGGACTGGGGCTACACCTTC
TRBV4-3	few	TRBJ2-4	TRBD1	CASSQDLDRGDIQYF	TGCGCCAGCAGCCAAGATCTGGACAGGGGGGACATTCAGTACTTC
TRBV5-1	.	TRBJ2-7	.	CASSRGDGNPYEQYF	TGCGCCAGCAGCCGAGGTGATGGGAACCCCTACGAGCAGTACTTC
TRBV9	few	TRBJ2-2	TRBD2	CASSVGGSGGYTGELFF	TGTGCCAGCAGCGTAGGGGGTAGCGGGGGATACACCGGGGAGCTGTTTTTT
TRBV20-1	.	TRBJ1-2	.	CSARGQGIGYGYTF	TGCAGTGCTAGAGGGCAGGGTATCGGATATGGCTACACCTTC
TRBV12-3/TRBV12-4	.	TRBJ2-7	.	CASRGVSYEQYF	TGTGCCAGTAGAGGGGTCTCCTACGAGCAGTACTTC
TRBV6-2/TRBV6-3	few	TRBJ2-7	.	CATRDGGPYEQYF	TGTGCCACCAGGGACGGGGGACCCTACGAGCAGTACTTC